The entry that follows covers one T cell receptor (beta chain) sequence. Its antigen remains unknown. This sample is part of a study of beta chain features in type 1 diabetes. The study's findings and limits: Among all four CD4+ subsets, Type 1 diabetes patients had TCRB CDR3s that were moderately but significantly shorter. A definitive answer on HLA type influencing TCRB rearrangement was not reached here. TCRB repertoires of naive, central memory and Treg cells appeared more similar among patients than among healthy donors.

Reverse transcribing all isolated RNA meant expressed TCRB transcripts were sequenced. Some clones are missing from TCRdb's copy, which holds only in-frame ones; the method was immunoSEQ multiplex PCR. Of 80,000 to 90,000 clones in the sample, roughly 30% were seen once. This CDR3 is 16 amino acids long. Germline CDR1 and CDR2: SGHDN and FVKESK. Trimming pared 4 bases from V and 0 bases from J, leaving 13 bases between. This receptor was identified in a woman aged 18-29 years in good health. Material: stem cell memory CD4+ T cells from blood. The rearrangement links TRBV14 to TRBJ1-5; tentatively, D is TRBD1 (5 bases). In DNA form, the CDR3 reads TGTGCCAGCAGCCCCTCGGGGGGTGTTAGCAATCAGCCCCAGCATTTT. This sequence encodes CASSPSGGVSNQPQHF.